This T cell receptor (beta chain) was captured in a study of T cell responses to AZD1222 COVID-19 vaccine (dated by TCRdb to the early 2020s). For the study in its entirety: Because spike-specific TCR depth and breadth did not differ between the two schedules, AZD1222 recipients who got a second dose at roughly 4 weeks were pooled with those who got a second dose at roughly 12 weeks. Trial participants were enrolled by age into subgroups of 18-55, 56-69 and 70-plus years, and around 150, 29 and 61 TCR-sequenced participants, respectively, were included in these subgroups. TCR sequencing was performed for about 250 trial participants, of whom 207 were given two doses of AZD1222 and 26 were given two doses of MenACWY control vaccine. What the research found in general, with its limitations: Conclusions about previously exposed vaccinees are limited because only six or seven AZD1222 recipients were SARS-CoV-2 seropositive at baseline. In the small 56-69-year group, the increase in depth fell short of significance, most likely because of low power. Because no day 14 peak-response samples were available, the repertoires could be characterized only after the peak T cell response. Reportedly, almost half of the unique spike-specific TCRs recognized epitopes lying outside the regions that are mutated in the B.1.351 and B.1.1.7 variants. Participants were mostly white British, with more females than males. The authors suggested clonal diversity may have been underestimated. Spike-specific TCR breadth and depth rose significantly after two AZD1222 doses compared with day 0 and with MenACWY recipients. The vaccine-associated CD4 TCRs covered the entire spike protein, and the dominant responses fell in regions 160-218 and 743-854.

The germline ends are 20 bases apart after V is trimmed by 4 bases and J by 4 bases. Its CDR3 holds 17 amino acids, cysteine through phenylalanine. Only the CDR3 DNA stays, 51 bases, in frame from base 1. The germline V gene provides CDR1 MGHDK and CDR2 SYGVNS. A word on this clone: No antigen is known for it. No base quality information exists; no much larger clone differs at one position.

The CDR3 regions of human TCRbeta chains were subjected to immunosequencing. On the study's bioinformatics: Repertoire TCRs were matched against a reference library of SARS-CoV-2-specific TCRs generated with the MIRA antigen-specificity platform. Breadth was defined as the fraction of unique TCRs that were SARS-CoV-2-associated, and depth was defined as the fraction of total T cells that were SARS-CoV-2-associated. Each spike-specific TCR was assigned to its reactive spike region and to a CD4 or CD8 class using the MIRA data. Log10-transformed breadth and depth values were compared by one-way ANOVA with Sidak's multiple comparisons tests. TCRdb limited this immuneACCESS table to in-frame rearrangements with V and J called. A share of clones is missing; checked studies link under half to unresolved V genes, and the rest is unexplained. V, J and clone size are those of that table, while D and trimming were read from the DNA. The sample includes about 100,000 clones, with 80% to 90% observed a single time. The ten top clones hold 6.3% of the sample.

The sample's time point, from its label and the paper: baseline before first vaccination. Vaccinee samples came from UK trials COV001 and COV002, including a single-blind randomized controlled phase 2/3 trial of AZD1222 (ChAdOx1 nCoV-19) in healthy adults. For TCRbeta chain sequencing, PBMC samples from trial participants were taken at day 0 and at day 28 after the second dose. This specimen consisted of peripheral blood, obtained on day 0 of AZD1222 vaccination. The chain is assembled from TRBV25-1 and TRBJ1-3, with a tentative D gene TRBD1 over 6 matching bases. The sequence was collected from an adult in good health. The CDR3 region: CASSVGGLAPTGNTIYF. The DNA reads TGTGCCAGCAGTGTTGGGGGCCTGGCCCCAACCGGAAACACCATATATTTT.